This entry is about one TCR beta chain. This receptor's antigen is unknown. No clone much larger than this one lies a single base away; base qualities are absent. Lamina propria lymphocytes from surgical specimens were isolated on a Ficoll-hypaque gradient before cell sorting. Adults with ileal or ileocolonic Crohn's disease and an indication for ileocolonic resection were eligible for inclusion. CD4 and CD8 T cells were sorted on a BD FACSAria III with mean purity above 99%. This sample is part of a study of T cell repertoires in ileal Crohn's disease (dated by TCRdb to 2018 to 2020). A note on the overall study: The median duration of disease was about 7.3 years, and at the time of surgery around 36% of patients were active smokers. Every patient underwent surgery because of a complication, which was stricturing disease in around 60% and penetrating disease in around 40%. Endoscopic postoperative recurrence was defined as a Rutgeerts score above i0. TCR repertoire analysis was performed in about 59 Crohn's disease patients drawn from a prospective multicentre cohort. Running in parallel with the study was a multicentre cohort set up to find predictors of early endoscopic recurrence following ileocolonic resection. Roughly half of the patients were given postoperative therapy, with some 17 on anti-TNF agents and 11 to 12 on thiopurines. A total of 170 or so mucosal samples from around 57 patients were sequenced, collected from several sites on the surgical specimen and at postoperative endoscopy. Study-level results and caveats: Only a subgroup of patients, of unstated size, had their mucosal CD4 and CD8 T cells sorted and sequenced. Compared with non-smokers, patients who were active smokers at surgery showed a significantly higher proportion of clonal expansions (around 24% vs 18%, p=0.02). Endoscopic recurrence was found to be associated with higher high-frequency clone percentages at surgery, and recurrence was observed in all patients with clonality above 26.8% (18/57). Sorted CD8 T cells carried more high-frequency clones than CD4 T cells, suggesting mucosal expansions were mainly CD8.

The germline V gene supplies CDR1 SGDLS and CDR2 YYNGEE. Including the terminal cysteine and phenylalanine, the CDR3 comprises 15 residues. Only CDR3 DNA is held: 45 bases, read in frame from base 1. The V end gives up 1 base and the J end 6 bases, leaving 9 bases in the junction not matched to a gene. The receptor library was made with the immunoSEQ multiplex PCR assay. Adaptive Biotechnology amplified the CDR3 regions from genomic DNA with a two-step multiplex PCR designed to control amplification bias. Primers covering every V and J gene segment were used in the first PCR, while barcodes and Illumina adapters were added in the second PCR. CDR3 libraries were sequenced using an Illumina instrument. The original pipeline was this. Analysis combined the vendor-provided pipelines with custom analysis of raw data in R/Bioconductor under R version 3.3.0. Clonality, which ranges from 0 to 1, was calculated as the inverse of the normalised Shannon entropy across all productive clones. The repertoire share taken up by the top 100 clones defined high-frequency clones, and only clones that passed a 95% confidence test were kept. Repertoire diversity was measured with the Simpson index, and overlap between samples was measured with the Morisita-Horn index. This immuneACCESS table, as held by TCRdb, lists in-frame sequences with V and J called but not all clones. Of the missing ones, under half trace to an unresolved V gene in checked studies; the others have no known cause. V, J and clone size derive from that table, while D and trimming were established from the DNA sequence. The sample records 2,000 to 2,500 clones, about 73% of which are singletons. The ten top clones hold 13% of the sample.

This receptor chain uses TRBV9 and TRBJ1-2, and 7 junctional nucleotides match TRBD1. The material sequenced was CD8+ T cells from ileum. The TCR was taken from an adult with Crohn's disease. Some clones in this sample may be carry-over from other donors' samples. For the CDR3, the sequence is CASSVSRDSSDGYTF. The nucleotide sequence reads as follows: TGTGCCAGCAGCGTAAGTAGGGACAGTTCTGATGGCTACACCTTC.